Listed here are 6 T cell receptor beta chains from one sample, sequenced in a study of T cells after posttransplantation cyclophosphamide. Clones were sequenced by immunoSEQ multiplex PCR, and TCRdb holds only the in-frame ones, with some missing. Sampling found 10,000 to 15,000 clones, none seen once. Sequenced material: PBMCs. Receptor source: a woman aged 40 to 50 in good health, CMV-negative, and a related stem cell transplant donor.

This clone was detected ten times or more. The chain couples TRBV6-5 to TRBJ1-2; a weak D match, TRBD1 (6 bases). In germline, CDR1 is MNHEY, CDR2 SVGAGI. Deletions cut 7 bases from V and 5 bases from J, with 8 bases between. The CDR3 contains 11 residues. The CDR3 region has the DNA TGTGCCAGCACGCAGGGGTATGGCTACACCTTC. Translated: CASTQGYGYTF.

This clone was detected many times. The V and J genes are TRBV9 and TRBJ2-1, with 7 bases aligning to TRBD2. V was clipped by 3 bases and J by 6 bases; unmatched bases: 9. The CDR3 loop spans 15 amino acids. Germline V gene data show CDR1 as SGDLS and CDR2 as YYNGEE. The CDR3 reads CASSALYGGINEQFF. The DNA for the CDR3 is TGTGCCAGCAGCGCTCTGTACGGGGGGATCAATGAGCAGTTCTTC.

The sample holds many counts of this clone. The chain joins TRBV19 to TRBJ2-3; TRBD1 aligns across 7 bases. V lost 9 bases to trimming and J lost 3 bases; unmatched junction nucleotides: 9. This CDR3 spans 14 amino acids. CDR1 and CDR2 from the germline V gene are LNHDA and SQIVND (reference sequence). In DNA form, the CDR3 reads TGTGCCAGCCGGACAGGACTCGTTACAGATACGCAGTATTTT. Its translation: CASRTGLVTDTQYF.

This clone has ten or more counts. This chain joins TRBV6-1 and TRBJ2-7; 16 nucleotides agree with TRBD2. The germline V gene encodes CDR1 MNHNS and CDR2 SASEGT. The junction had 4 bases not matched to a gene; V was cut back by 6 bases and J by 5 bases. CDR3 length: 15 residues. In DNA, the CDR3 is TGTGCCAGCAGCGGGACTAGCGGGGGGGGCCACGAGCAGTACTTC. It translates to CASSGTSGGGHEQYF.

V and J are TRBV29-1 and TRBJ2-5; D ambiguous. This CDR3 region has 11 residues. Trimming took 4 bases from V and 2 from J, leaving 5 bases between them. Germline assignment: CDR1 SQVTM and CDR2 ANQGSEA. CDR3 region: CSVVMQETQYF. The CDR3 DNA reads TGCAGCGTTGTAATGCAAGAGACCCAGTACTTC.

This clone was picked up many times. The J gene is TRBJ2-1, the V gene TRBV11-2; 12 bases map to TRBD2. V shed 5 bases, J shed 12 bases, and the junction held 2 bases outside the gene matches. CDR3 length: 12 residues. Germline CDR1 and CDR2: SGHAT and FQNNGV. The CDR3 coding sequence is TGTGCCAGCAGCCCGGGACTAGCGGGGCAGTTCTTC. Translating gives CASSPGLAGQFF.